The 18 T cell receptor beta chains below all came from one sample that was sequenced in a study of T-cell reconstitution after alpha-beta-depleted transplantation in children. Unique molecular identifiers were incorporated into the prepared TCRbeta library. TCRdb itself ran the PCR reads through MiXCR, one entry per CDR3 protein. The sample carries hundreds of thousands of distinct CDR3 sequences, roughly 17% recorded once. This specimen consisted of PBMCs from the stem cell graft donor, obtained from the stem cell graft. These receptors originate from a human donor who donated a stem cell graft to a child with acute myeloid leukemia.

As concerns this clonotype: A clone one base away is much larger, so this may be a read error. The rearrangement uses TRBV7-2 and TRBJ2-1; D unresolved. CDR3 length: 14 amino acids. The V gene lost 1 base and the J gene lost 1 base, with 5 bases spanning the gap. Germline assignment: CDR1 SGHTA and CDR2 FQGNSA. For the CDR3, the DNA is TGTGCCAGCAGCTTAGAGTGGTCCTACAATGAGCAGTTCTTC. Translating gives CASSLEWSYNEQFF.

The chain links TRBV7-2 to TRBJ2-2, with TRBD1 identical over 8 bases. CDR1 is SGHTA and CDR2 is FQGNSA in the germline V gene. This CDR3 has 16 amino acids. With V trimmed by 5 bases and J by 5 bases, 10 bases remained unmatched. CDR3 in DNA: TGTGCCAGCAGCCCGAGGACAGGGCGGATGACCGGGGAGCTGTTTTTT. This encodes CASSPRTGRMTGELFF.

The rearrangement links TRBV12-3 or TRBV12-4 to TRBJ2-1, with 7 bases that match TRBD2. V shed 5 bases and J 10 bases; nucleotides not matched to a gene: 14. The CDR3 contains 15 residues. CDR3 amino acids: CASSLPPGEGLEQFF. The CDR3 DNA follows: TGTGCCAGCAGTCTCCCCCCGGGAGAGGGACTAGAGCAGTTCTTC.

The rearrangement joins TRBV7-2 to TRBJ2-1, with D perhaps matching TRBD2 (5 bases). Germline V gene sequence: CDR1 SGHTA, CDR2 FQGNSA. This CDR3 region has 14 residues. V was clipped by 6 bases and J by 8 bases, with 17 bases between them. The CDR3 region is CASSPTGVGYEQFF. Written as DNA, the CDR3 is TGTGCCAGCAGTCCCACCGGGGTCGGCTATGAGCAGTTCTTC.

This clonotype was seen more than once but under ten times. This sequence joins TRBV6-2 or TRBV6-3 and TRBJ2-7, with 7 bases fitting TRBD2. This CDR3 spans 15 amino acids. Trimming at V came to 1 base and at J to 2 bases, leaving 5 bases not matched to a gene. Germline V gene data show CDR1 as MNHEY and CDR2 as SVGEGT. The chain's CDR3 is CASSYYGGGTYEQYF. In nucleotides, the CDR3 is TGTGCCAGCAGTTACTACGGCGGGGGAACCTACGAGCAGTACTTC.

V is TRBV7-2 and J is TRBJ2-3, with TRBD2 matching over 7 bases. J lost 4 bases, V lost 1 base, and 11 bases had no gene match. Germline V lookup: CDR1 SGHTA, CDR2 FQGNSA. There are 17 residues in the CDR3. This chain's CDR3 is CASSLGVWTRGADTQYF. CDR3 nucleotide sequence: TGTGCCAGCAGCTTAGGAGTCTGGACTCGGGGGGCAGATACGCAGTATTTT.

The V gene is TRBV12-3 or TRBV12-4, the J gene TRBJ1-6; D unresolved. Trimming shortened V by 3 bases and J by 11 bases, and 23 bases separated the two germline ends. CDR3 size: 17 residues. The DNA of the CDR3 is TGTGCCAGCAGTTTCCCCGACCTCCGGGGTTTATTGACACCCCTCCACTTT. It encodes CASSFPDLRGLLTPLHF.

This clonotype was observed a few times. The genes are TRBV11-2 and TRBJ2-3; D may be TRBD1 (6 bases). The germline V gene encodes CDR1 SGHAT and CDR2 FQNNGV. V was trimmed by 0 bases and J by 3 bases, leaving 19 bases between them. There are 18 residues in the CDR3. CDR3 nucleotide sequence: TGTGCCAGCAGCTTAGAAGGACTGGGGGCAGTCGGTACAGATACGCAGTATTTT. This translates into CASSLEGLGAVGTDTQYF.

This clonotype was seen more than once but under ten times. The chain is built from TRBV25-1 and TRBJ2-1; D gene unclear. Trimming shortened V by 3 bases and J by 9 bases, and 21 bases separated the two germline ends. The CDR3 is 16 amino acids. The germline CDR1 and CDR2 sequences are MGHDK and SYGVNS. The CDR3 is CASSDPSAMIFTEQFF. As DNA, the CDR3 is TGTGCCAGCAGTGACCCTTCGGCCATGATTTTCACTGAGCAGTTCTTC.

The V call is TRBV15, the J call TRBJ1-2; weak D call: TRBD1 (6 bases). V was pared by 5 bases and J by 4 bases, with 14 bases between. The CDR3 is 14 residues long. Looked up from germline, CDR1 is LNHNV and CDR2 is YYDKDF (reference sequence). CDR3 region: CATSGTDRTYGYTF. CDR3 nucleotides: TGTGCCACCAGCGGCACCGACAGGACCTATGGCTACACCTTC.

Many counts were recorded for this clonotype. CDR3 sequence (DNA): TGTGCCAGCACCGTATCCCCGTCGGAGACCCAGTACTTC. Translated: CASTVSPSETQYF. V and J are TRBV6-5 and TRBJ2-5; D is unresolved. The CDR3 runs to 13 residues. The ends were cut back, 7 bases at V and 5 bases at J, with 14 bases in the middle. Germline V lookup: CDR1 MNHEY, CDR2 SVGAGI.

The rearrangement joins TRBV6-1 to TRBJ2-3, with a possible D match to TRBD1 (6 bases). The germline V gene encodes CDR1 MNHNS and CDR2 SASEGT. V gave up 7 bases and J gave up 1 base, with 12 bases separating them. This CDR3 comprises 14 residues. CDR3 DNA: TGTGCCAGCACCAGGACAGCTGGCACAGATACGCAGTATTTT. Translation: CASTRTAGTDTQYF.

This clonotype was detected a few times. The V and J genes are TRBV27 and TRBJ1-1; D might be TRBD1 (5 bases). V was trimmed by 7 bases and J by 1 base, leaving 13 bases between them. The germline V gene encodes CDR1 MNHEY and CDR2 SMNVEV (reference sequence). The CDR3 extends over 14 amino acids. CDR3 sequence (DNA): TGTGCCAGCAACACCGGGACGGAGAACACTGAAGCTTTCTTT. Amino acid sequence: CASNTGTENTEAFF.

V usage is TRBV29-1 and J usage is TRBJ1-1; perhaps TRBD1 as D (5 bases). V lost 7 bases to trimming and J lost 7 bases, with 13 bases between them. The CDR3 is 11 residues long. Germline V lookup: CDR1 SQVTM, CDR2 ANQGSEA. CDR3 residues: CSATRDGEAFF. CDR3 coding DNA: TGCAGCGCTACCCGGGACGGTGAAGCTTTCTTT.

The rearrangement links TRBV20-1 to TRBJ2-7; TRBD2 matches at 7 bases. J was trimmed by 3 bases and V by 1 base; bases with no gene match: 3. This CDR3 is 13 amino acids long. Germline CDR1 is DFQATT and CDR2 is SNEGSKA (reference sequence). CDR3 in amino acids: CSARGGGYYEQYF. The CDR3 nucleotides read TGCAGTGCTAGAGGGGGGGGATACTACGAGCAGTACTTC.

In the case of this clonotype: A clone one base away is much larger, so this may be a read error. CDR3 loop: CASRSGADVLTF. The CDR3 coding sequence is TGCGCCAGCCGTTCTGGGGCCGACGTCCTGACTTTC. The chain recombines TRBV5-1 with TRBJ2-6; tentatively, D is TRBD1 (5 bases). Germline CDR1 reads SGHRS; CDR2 reads YFSETQ. The CDR3 contains 12 residues.

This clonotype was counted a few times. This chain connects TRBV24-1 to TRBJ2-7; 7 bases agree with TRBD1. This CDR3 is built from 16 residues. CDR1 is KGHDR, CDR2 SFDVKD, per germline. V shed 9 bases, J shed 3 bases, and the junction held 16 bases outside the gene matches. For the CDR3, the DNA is TGTGCCACCCAGAGATGCTCCGGGACAGAATACTACGAGCAGTACGTC. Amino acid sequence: CATQRCSGTEYYEQYV.

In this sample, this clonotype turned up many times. The chain's CDR3 is CASRGQAAFF. The CDR3 region has the DNA TGTGCCAGCAGGGGACAGGCCGCTTTCTTT. The chain employs TRBV12-3 or TRBV12-4 and TRBJ1-1; 8 bases are shared with TRBD1. The CDR3 spans 10 residues. The junction had 2 bases not matched to a gene; V was cut back by 6 bases and J by 11 bases.